Below are 21 T cell receptor beta chains sequenced from a single sample in a study of identical twins. TCRdb independently ran MiXCR on the 5' RACE reads; one entry per CDR3 protein. This table has around 530,000 distinct CDR3 sequences, 13% to 15% appearing once. This sample also appeared in a second study, on yellow fever vaccine responses in identical twins.

The sample taken for sequencing was CD4+ T cells sorted from blood. The receptor set was obtained from a woman aged 18 to 35 in good health.

This clonotype was seen only a few times. This rearrangement joins TRBV28 to TRBJ1-2, with D hard to call. The CDR3 covers 14 residues. Looked up from germline, CDR1 is MDHEN and CDR2 is SYDVKM. V was trimmed by 7 bases and J by 5 bases, leaving 17 bases between them. This CDR3 reads CASTSAEGRYGYTF. CDR3 sequence (DNA): TGTGCCAGCACCTCTGCGGAGGGCCGGTATGGCTACACCTTC.

This clonotype was counted only a few times. This chain joins TRBV5-4 and TRBJ2-2; possibly TRBD1 for D (6 bases). The CDR3 extends over 15 amino acids. Trimming left V 2 bases short and J 2 bases short, with 10 bases between. CDR1 is SGHNT and CDR2 is YYREEE in the germline V gene (reference sequence). The CDR3 here is CASSFGTPNTGELFF. The CDR3 region has the DNA TGTGCCAGCAGCTTCGGGACACCTAACACCGGGGAGCTGTTTTTT.

The rearrangement links TRBV6-2 or TRBV6-3 to TRBJ2-1; 7 bases map to TRBD2. The CDR3 extends over 16 amino acids. The V and J ends lost 0 bases and 6 bases, in that order; junction bases with no gene match: 8. CDR1 and CDR2 (germline): MNHEY, SVGEGT. The CDR3 DNA follows: TGTGCCAGCAGTTACTCGCGCGGGAGTGCCGGCAATGAGCAGTTCTTC. Translation: CASSYSRGSAGNEQFF.

At least ten counts were recorded for this clonotype. The chain carries TRBV12-3 or TRBV12-4 and TRBJ2-3; 7 bases agree with TRBD1. The CDR3 length is 14 residues. V was clipped by 2 bases and J by 6 bases; unmatched bases: 5. CDR3 sequence reads: CASSLRQGVDTQYF. Here the CDR3 DNA reads TGTGCCAGCAGTTTAAGACAGGGTGTGGATACGCAGTATTTT.

The V gene is TRBV28, the J gene TRBJ2-7, with a weak D call TRBD1 (6 bases). V was shortened by 6 bases and J by 2 bases, with 14 bases between the two germline ends. In germline, CDR1 is MDHEN, CDR2 SYDVKM. CDR3 length: 14 amino acids. CDR3 DNA sequence: TGTGCCAGCAGGGGAATTACAGGGCCCTACGAGCAGTACTTC. This gives the protein CASRGITGPYEQYF. Combining the CDR3 with reference TRBV28 and TRBJ2-7 gives the whole variable domain DVKVTQSSRYLVKRTGEKVFLECVQDMDHENMFWYRQDPGLGLRLIYFSYDVKMKEKGDIPEGYSVSREKKERFSLILESASTNQTSMYLCASRGITGPYEQYFGPGTRLTVT.

Many counts were recorded for this clonotype. This chain joins TRBV5-1 and TRBJ2-7; D is unresolved. The ends were cut back, 2 bases at V and 0 bases at J, with 9 bases in the middle. Germline values: CDR1 SGHRS, CDR2 YFSETQ. There are 14 residues in the CDR3. This CDR3 is CASSLRLFSYEQYF. DNA of the CDR3: TGCGCCAGCAGCTTACGACTTTTCTCCTACGAGCAGTACTTC.

This clonotype appeared a few times. The genes are TRBV18 and TRBJ1-1; tentative D call: TRBD1 (5 bases). The V end was cut by 2 bases, the J end by 1 base, with 11 bases between. CDR3 length equals 15 residues. Germline V gives CDR1 KGHSH, CDR2 LQKENI. CDR3 region: CASSPMGGKNTEAFF. In nucleotides, the CDR3 is TGTGCCAGCTCACCAATGGGGGGAAAGAACACTGAAGCTTTCTTT.

The rearrangement uses TRBV9 and TRBJ2-1; 15 nucleotides agree with TRBD2. This CDR3 comprises 17 residues. CDR1 and CDR2 from the germline V gene are SGDLS and YYNGEE. J gave up 8 bases and V 0 bases, and 6 bases lay outside the gene matches. In nucleotides, the CDR3 is TGTGCCAGCAGCGTAGGACCGGGACTAGCGGGAGGAGATGAGCAGTTCTTC. The encoded protein is CASSVGPGLAGGDEQFF.

The sample holds a few counts of this clonotype. This sequence joins TRBV20-1 and TRBJ1-5; D uncertain. Trimming shortened V by 1 base and J by 1 base, and 14 bases separated the two germline ends. The CDR3 sequence is 16 residues long. Per germline, CDR1 DFQATT and CDR2 SNEGSKA (reference sequence). CDR3 nucleotides: TGCAGTGCTAGAGGAAAGGGAGAACCAAGCAATCAGCCCCAGCATTTT. Translated, it gives CSARGKGEPSNQPQHF.

This clonotype was seen only a few times. The V call is TRBV27, the J call TRBJ2-7, with 10 bases identical to TRBD1. The J segment lost 6 bases and the V segment lost 4 bases, leaving 12 bases of the junction unmatched. Germline V CDR1 and CDR2: MNHEY, SMNVEV (reference sequence). This CDR3 region has 16 residues. The DNA of the CDR3 is TGTGCCAGCAGTTCGGACCGGGACAGGGGCTCTTCCGAGCAGTACTTC. Amino acid sequence: CASSSDRDRGSSEQYF.

This clonotype was counted a few times. This chain connects TRBV20-1 to TRBJ1-2; D remains ambiguous. This CDR3 comprises 11 residues. With 3 bases removed from V and 6 bases from J, the gap between germline ends came to 8 bases. CDR1 is DFQATT and CDR2 is SNEGSKA in the germline V gene (reference sequence). In DNA, the CDR3 is TGCAGTGCTAGTTCTGGGAATGGCTACACCTTC. It encodes CSASSGNGYTF.

This clonotype occurred a few times. The V gene is TRBV25-1, the J gene TRBJ1-2; D is unresolved. The CDR3 loop spans 12 amino acids. CDR1 and CDR2 (germline): MGHDK, SYGVNS. V lost 1 base and J lost 7, with 7 bases in between. The DNA of the CDR3 is TGTGCCAGCAGTGAATGGGGTTCTGGCTACACCTTC. Translating gives CASSEWGSGYTF.

V usage is TRBV6-2 or TRBV6-3 and J usage is TRBJ2-1, with TRBD2 matching over 12 bases. V gave up 5 bases and J gave up 8 bases; unmatched junction bases: 7. Per the germline V gene, CDR1 is MNHEY and CDR2 is SVGEGT. The CDR3 runs 15 residues. The CDR3 is CASSETSGRVDEQFF. As DNA, the CDR3 is TGTGCCAGCAGTGAGACTAGCGGGAGAGTCGATGAGCAGTTCTTC.

The V gene is TRBV4-1, the J gene TRBJ2-1; 9 bases line up with TRBD2. This CDR3 is 18 amino acids long. The junction had 7 bases not matched to a gene; V was cut back by 0 bases and J by 1 base. Germline V CDR1 and CDR2: MGHRA, YSYEKL. The CDR3 nucleotides are TGCGCCAGCAGCCAAGATTGGCGGGGGGGCCGGTCCTACAATGAGCAGTTCTTC. It specifies CASSQDWRGGRSYNEQFF.

In its sample, this clonotype was seen a few times. The genes are TRBV6-1 and TRBJ2-2, with D possibly TRBD1 on 6 matching bases. V was shortened by 6 bases and J by 9 bases, with 17 bases between the two germline ends. The CDR3 is made up of 14 amino acids. Per the germline V gene, CDR1 is MNHNS and CDR2 is SASEGT. As DNA, the CDR3 is TGTGCCAGCAGATTCCAGACAGGAACCCGGGAGCTGTTTTTT. Residues: CASRFQTGTRELFF.

The gene calls are TRBV3-1 and TRBJ2-1; 7 bases are a match to TRBD1. The CDR3 contains 13 residues. Germline trimming cut 0 bases from V and 11 bases from J; bases unmatched to any gene: 4. The germline V gene has CDR1 LGHDT and CDR2 YNNKEL (reference sequence). The CDR3 reads CASSQEKRGQQFF. The CDR3 nucleotides read TGTGCCAGCAGCCAAGAAAAGAGGGGGCAGCAGTTCTTC.

This clonotype occurred a few times. The chain has TRBV2 and TRBJ2-5; 11 nucleotides agree with TRBD2. V dropped 5 bases and J dropped 1; count of bases not matched to a gene: 9. Germline V gene lookup returns CDR1 SNHLY and CDR2 FYNNEI. This CDR3 is built from 17 residues. In DNA form, the CDR3 reads TGTGCCAGCAGTTACTATCTAGCGGGGGGTCTCCAAGAGACCCAGTACTTC. It specifies CASSYYLAGGLQETQYF. The whole variable domain, remainder taken from reference TRBV2 and TRBJ2-5, is EPEVTQTPSHQVTQMGQEVILRCVPISNHLYFYWYRQILGQKVEFLVSFYNNEISEKSEIFDDQFSVERPDGSNFTLKIRSTKLEDSAMYFCASSYYLAGGLQETQYFGPGTRLLVL.

The chain employs TRBV6-5 and TRBJ1-5; no definite D call. Germline assignment: CDR1 MNHEY and CDR2 SVGAGI. The germline V and J ends were trimmed by 0 bases and 3 bases, with 6 bases remaining between them. CDR3 length: 14 amino acids. The CDR3 DNA reads as TGTGCCAGCAGTTACTCGAGGTCCAATCAGCCCCAGCATTTT. This codes for CASSYSRSNQPQHF.

The table lists this clonotype with a few counts. The rearrangement joins TRBV25-1 to TRBJ2-5; 11 nucleotides align to TRBD2. Germline V gives CDR1 MGHDK, CDR2 SYGVNS. Trimming at V came to 7 bases and at J to 1 base, leaving 8 bases not matched to a gene. The CDR3 extends over 16 amino acids. The CDR3 bases are TGTGCCAGCACTGCCCCTAGCGGGAGGCGCCAAGAGACCCAGTACTTC. Protein: CASTAPSGRRQETQYF.

This chain's CDR3 is CAISGLAGGETQYF. For the CDR3, the DNA is TGTGCCATCAGTGGTCTAGCGGGAGGAGAGACCCAGTACTTC. The chain carries TRBV10-3 and TRBJ2-5, with TRBD2 matching over 11 bases. J was trimmed by 4 bases and V by 4 bases; bases with no gene match: 2. The CDR3 runs to 14 residues. Germline V gene data show CDR1 as ENHRY and CDR2 as SYGVKD.

The table lists this clonotype with a few counts. The chain combines TRBV28 with TRBJ1-1; TRBD1 matches at 7 bases. The CDR3 has 15 residues. Germline V lookup: CDR1 MDHEN, CDR2 SYDVKM. The V gene end was trimmed by 5 bases and the J gene end by 4 bases; junction bases not matched to a gene: 10. The CDR3 protein is CASSPSTGLGTEAFF. CDR3 coding DNA: TGTGCCAGCAGTCCCTCGACAGGGTTGGGCACTGAAGCTTTCTTT.